One and the same sample provided the 31 T cell receptor beta chains below, sequenced in a study of technical replicates of blood from several donors. The data were produced by immunoSEQ multiplex PCR, yet TCRdb's version contains in-frame clones alone and is incomplete. The table includes about 68,000 clones, about 97% detected once. Sequenced input: T cells isolated from PBMCs. The receptors derive from a human donor in good health.

The chain combines TRBV19 with TRBJ2-2; D is undetermined. This CDR3 region has 13 residues. The germline gives CDR1 LNHDA, CDR2 SQIVND (reference sequence). Between the trimmed V and J ends, which lost 8 bases and 6 bases, there was a span of 13 bases. CDR3 sequence (DNA): TGTGCCAGTGATACCGGGTGGTCCGGGGAGCTGTTTTTT. Amino acids: CASDTGWSGELFF.

This sequence joins TRBV4-2 and TRBJ1-4, with D tentatively TRBD1 (5 bases). Germline CDR1 and CDR2: LGHNA and YNFKEQ. The CDR3 totals 14 residues. V was clipped by 6 bases and J by 2 bases, with 10 bases between them. The CDR3 bases are TGTGCCAGCAGGGGGGGGGTGACTAATGAAAAACTGTTTTTT. Amino acids: CASRGGVTNEKLFF.

CDR3 sequence reads: CASSVGVTRMEETQYF. As DNA, the CDR3 is TGTGCCAGCAGCGTAGGGGTAACTAGAATGGAAGAGACCCAGTACTTC. The chain recombines TRBV9 with TRBJ2-5; D is perhaps TRBD2 (5 bases). Germline-derived CDR1 and CDR2 are SGDLS and YYNGEE. Between the trimmed V and J ends, which lost 0 bases and 3 bases, there was a span of 15 bases. This CDR3 is built from 16 residues.

This clone was recorded a few times. This chain links TRBV7-2 with TRBJ1-5; 7 positions match TRBD1. Losses at the gene ends were 5 bases for V and 5 bases for J; bases not matched to a gene: 9. The CDR3 totals 15 residues. Germline CDR1 SGHTA, CDR2 FQGNSA. The CDR3 DNA is TGTGCCAGCAGCATACAGGGGAATGGGGATCAGCCCCAGCATTTT. Protein sequence: CASSIQGNGDQPQHF.

V is TRBV7-2 and J is TRBJ2-7; D is unclear. Germline V lookup: CDR1 SGHTA, CDR2 FQGNSA. The CDR3 runs 13 residues. Between the trimmed V and J ends, which lost 1 base and 3 bases, there was a span of 7 bases. The CDR3 loop is CASSLDQIYEQYF. The CDR3 coding sequence is TGTGCCAGCAGCTTAGATCAGATCTACGAGCAGTACTTC.

The chain has TRBV11-3 and TRBJ2-7; weak D call: TRBD2 (5 bases). Trimming took 3 bases from V and 0 from J, leaving 6 bases between them. CDR3 length equals 13 residues. Germline V CDR1 and CDR2: SGHNT, YENEEA. Written as DNA, the CDR3 is TGTGCCAGCAGCTTCACTAGCTCCTACGAGCAGTACTTC. The encoded protein is CASSFTSSYEQYF.

The chain has TRBV5-1 and TRBJ2-1; possible D gene TRBD1, 6 bases. Germline V gives CDR1 SGHRS, CDR2 YFSETQ. The CDR3 extends over 15 amino acids. Trimming shortened V by 0 bases and J by 3 bases, and 10 bases separated the two germline ends. CDR3 sequence: CASSLEGEFYNEQFF. DNA for the CDR3: TGCGCCAGCAGCTTGGAGGGGGAATTCTACAATGAGCAGTTCTTC.

This chain connects TRBV9 to TRBJ1-2; D gene uncertain. V shed 0 bases and J shed 6 bases, with 12 bases lying between them. The length of the CDR3 is 14 residues. Germline loops: CDR1 SGDLS, CDR2 YYNGEE. CDR3 sequence: CASSVGAFLDGYTF. The CDR3 DNA follows: TGTGCCAGCAGCGTAGGTGCGTTCCTAGATGGCTACACCTTC. Full variable domain (outside the CDR3, taken from reference TRBV9 and TRBJ1-2): DSGVTQTPKHLITATGQRVTLRCSPRSGDLSVYWYQQSLDQGLQFLIQYYNGEERAKGNILERFSAQQFPDLHSELNLSSLELGDSALYFCASSVGAFLDGYTFGSGTRLTVV.

The chain carries TRBV7-9 and TRBJ2-1; TRBD1 agrees at 8 bases. V shed 8 bases and J 6 bases; nucleotides not matched to a gene: 6. The CDR3 totals 13 residues. Per the germline V gene, CDR1 is SEHNR and CDR2 is FQNEAQ (reference sequence). The CDR3 DNA reads TGTGCCAGCGGGGACAGGACGTTCAATGAGCAGTTCTTC. It specifies CASGDRTFNEQFF.

The V and J genes are TRBV9 and TRBJ2-7, with D perhaps TRBD2 (6 bases). The germline V and J ends were trimmed by 0 bases and 3 bases, with 10 bases remaining between them. The CDR3 length is 14 residues. Germline V lookup: CDR1 SGDLS, CDR2 YYNGEE. In DNA, the CDR3 is TGTGCCAGCAGCGTAGGGGACTTGGGCTACGAGCAGTACTTC. It codes for CASSVGDLGYEQYF.

CDR3 protein: CAISESEFSYEQYF. CDR3 sequence (DNA): TGTGCCATCAGTGAGTCCGAGTTTTCGTACGAGCAGTACTTC. The genes are TRBV10-3 and TRBJ2-7; no clear D gene. This CDR3 has 14 amino acids. Looked up from germline, CDR1 is ENHRY and CDR2 is SYGVKD. The germline V and J ends were trimmed by 0 bases and 4 bases, with 10 bases remaining between them.

The chain recombines TRBV2 with TRBJ2-2; 11 bases fit TRBD2. The CDR3 is 17 residues long. With V trimmed by 4 bases and J by 2 bases, 6 bases remained unmatched. The germline gives CDR1 SNHLY, CDR2 FYNNEI. Written as DNA, the CDR3 is TGTGCCAGCAGTGTAGCCGGGACTAGCGGCAACACCGGGGAGCTGTTTTTT. Amino acids: CASSVAGTSGNTGELFF. Full variable domain (missing parts from reference TRBV2 and TRBJ2-2): EPEVTQTPSHQVTQMGQEVILRCVPISNHLYFYWYRQILGQKVEFLVSFYNNEISEKSEIFDDQFSVERPDGSNFTLKIRSTKLEDSAMYFCASSVAGTSGNTGELFFGEGSRLTVL.

This clone has only one observation. The chain joins TRBV5-1 to TRBJ2-7, with 11 bases matching TRBD1. The J segment lost 7 bases and the V segment lost 4 bases, leaving 7 bases of the junction unmatched. CDR3 size: 14 residues. CDR1 and CDR2 from the germline V gene are SGHRS and YFSETQ. The CDR3 bases are TGCGCCAGCAGCCCCGGACAGGGGGCGTTAGAGCAGTACTTC. It specifies CASSPGQGALEQYF. The full variable domain, rest sourced from reference TRBV5-1 and TRBJ2-7, is KAGVTQTPRYLIKTRGQQVTLSCSPISGHRSVSWYQQTPGQGLQFLFEYFSETQRNKGNFPGRFSGRQFSNSRSEMNVSTLELGDSALYLCASSPGQGALEQYFGPGTRLTVT.

V gene TRBV5-1 combines with J gene TRBJ1-1; 7 bases match TRBD1. Germline lookup yields CDR1 SGHRS and CDR2 YFSETQ. CDR3 length equals 15 residues. J gave up 5 bases and V 2 bases, and 9 bases lay outside the gene matches. This chain's CDR3 is CASSFSPRGETEAFF. In nucleotides, the CDR3 is TGCGCCAGCAGCTTCTCCCCCAGGGGGGAGACTGAAGCTTTCTTT.

In this sample, this clone turned up once. The genes are TRBV7-9 and TRBJ1-4; D is unresolved. The CDR3 is 14 residues long. Germline V gene data show CDR1 as SEHNR and CDR2 as FQNEAQ (reference sequence). V was pared by 5 bases and J by 7 bases, with 14 bases between. Written as DNA, the CDR3 is TGTGCCAGCAGCGAGTTTAAAATAGCTGAAAAACTGTTTTTT. Amino acid sequence: CASSEFKIAEKLFF.

The chain carries TRBV4-3 and TRBJ2-1; the match to TRBD1 covers 9 bases. The CDR3 runs to 15 residues. The germline V gene encodes CDR1 LGHNA and CDR2 YSLEER. V shed 0 bases and J 7 bases; nucleotides not matched to a gene: 4. In DNA, the CDR3 is TGCGCCAGCAGCCAAGAACAGGGGGCATGGAATGAGCAGTTCTTC. Amino acid sequence: CASSQEQGAWNEQFF.

The chain recombines TRBV19 with TRBJ1-1; the D gene is possibly TRBD1 (6 bases). V was cut by 6 bases and J by 1 base, with 6 bases left in between. CDR1 LNHDA and CDR2 SQIVND come from the germline V gene (reference sequence). This CDR3 has 12 amino acids. CDR3 DNA sequence: TGTGCCAGTAGGGACAGGAACACTGAAGCTTTCTTT. This encodes CASRDRNTEAFF. Supplemented by reference TRBV19 and TRBJ1-1, the full variable domain reads DGGITQSPKYLFRKEGQNVTLSCEQNLNHDAMYWYRQDPGQGLRLIYYSQIVNDFQKGDIAEGYSVSREKKESFPLTVTSAQKNPTAFYLCASRDRNTEAFFGQGTRLTVV.

The CDR3 protein is CASSWDSSNYGYTF. The CDR3 region has the DNA TGTGCCAGCAGTTGGGACAGTTCTAACTATGGCTACACCTTC. The chain is built from TRBV2 and TRBJ1-2, with 7 bases identical to TRBD1. In germline, CDR1 is SNHLY, CDR2 FYNNEI. This CDR3 region has 14 residues. The V and J ends lost 5 bases and 0 bases, in that order; junction bases with no gene match: 3. Full variable domain (remainder filled in from reference TRBV2 and TRBJ1-2): EPEVTQTPSHQVTQMGQEVILRCVPISNHLYFYWYRQILGQKVEFLVSFYNNEISEKSEIFDDQFSVERPDGSNFTLKIRSTKLEDSAMYFCASSWDSSNYGYTFGSGTRLTVV.

In its sample, this clone was seen once. The chain combines TRBV2 with TRBJ2-7; D ambiguous. The CDR3 runs 13 residues. Trimming removed 0 bases at V and 2 bases at J, with 5 bases between. The V gene's germline CDR1 is SNHLY and CDR2 FYNNEI. The CDR3 loop is CASSEAITYEQYF. The CDR3 DNA sequence: TGTGCCAGCAGTGAAGCTATAACCTACGAGCAGTACTTC.

This clone was recorded only once. The chain employs TRBV10-3 and TRBJ1-4; weak D call: TRBD1 (6 bases). Trimming removed 4 bases at V and 13 bases at J, with 19 bases between. The V gene's germline CDR1 is ENHRY and CDR2 SYGVKD. The CDR3 loop spans 14 amino acids. The CDR3 nucleotides read TGTGCCATCAGTGGGGACAATTACCAGAAAAGACTGTTTTTT. Amino acid sequence: CAISGDNYQKRLFF.

The chain has TRBV5-6 and TRBJ2-7; possibly TRBD2 for D (5 bases). CDR1 and CDR2 (germline): SGHDT, YYEEEE. The CDR3 sequence is 13 residues long. V lost 3 bases, J lost 3 bases, and 10 bases lay in between. This CDR3 reads CASSSYRGYEQYF. As DNA, the CDR3 is TGTGCCAGCAGCTCCTATCGGGGCTACGAGCAGTACTTC.

As concerns this clone: At one boundary the junction diverges from the germline segment, which might be a read error. V gene TRBV7-2 combines with J gene TRBJ2-7, with 7 bases identical to TRBD2. In germline, CDR1 is SGHTA, CDR2 FQGNSA. The CDR3 spans 11 residues. The CDR3 DNA sequence: TGCAAGAGCGGGGCGGCCTACGAGCAGTACTTC. Translating it yields CKSGAAYEQYF.

The rearrangement links TRBV5-1 to TRBJ2-3; a possible D gene is TRBD2 (5 bases). The ends were cut back, 9 bases at V and 7 bases at J, with 15 bases in the middle. The CDR3 spans 12 residues. The germline gives CDR1 SGHRS, CDR2 YFSETQ. The CDR3 loop is CATSSEGYTQYF. The DNA for the CDR3 is TGCGCCACAAGTTCAGAGGGATATACGCAGTATTTT. Full variable domain (outside the CDR3, taken from reference TRBV5-1 and TRBJ2-3): KAGVTQTPRYLIKTRGQQVTLSCSPISGHRSVSWYQQTPGQGLQFLFEYFSETQRNKGNFPGRFSGRQFSNSRSEMNVSTLELGDSALYLCATSSEGYTQYFGPGTRLTVL.

The chain uses TRBV28 and TRBJ1-3; unclear D gene. This CDR3 spans 15 amino acids. The V and J ends lost 4 bases and 0 bases respectively, with 10 bases between them. Germline V gene data show CDR1 as MDHEN and CDR2 as SYDVKM. This CDR3 reads CASSSYSYSGNTIYF. CDR3 nucleotides: TGTGCCAGCAGTTCCTACAGCTACTCTGGAAACACCATATATTTT.

The V call is TRBV27, the J call TRBJ1-5; D call uncertain. The CDR3 consists of 14 residues. Germline V gives CDR1 MNHEY, CDR2 SMNVEV (reference sequence). Trimming stripped 3 bases from V and 3 bases from J, with 9 bases between. The CDR3 DNA reads TGTGCCAGCAGTTTTTCGGGTACCAATCAGCCCCAGCATTTT. Its protein product is CASSFSGTNQPQHF.

The chain is built from TRBV27 and TRBJ2-3, with D unclear. Germline V CDR1 and CDR2: MNHEY, SMNVEV (reference sequence). This CDR3 has 12 residues. V lost 2 bases, J lost 4 bases, and 4 bases lay in between. CDR3 nucleotide sequence: TGTGCCAGCAGTTTAGGCCCAGATACGCAGTATTTT. Its protein product is CASSLGPDTQYF.

V usage is TRBV27 and J usage is TRBJ2-7; D not certain. Trimming left V 1 base short and J 0 bases short, with 4 bases between. The CDR3 covers 13 residues. The germline V gene encodes CDR1 MNHEY and CDR2 SMNVEV (reference sequence). The CDR3 coding sequence is TGTGCCAGCAGTTTATACAGCTCCTACGAGCAGTACTTC. It is translated as CASSLYSSYEQYF.

V is TRBV5-4 and J is TRBJ2-7; 13 nucleotides agree with TRBD2. CDR3 length equals 15 residues. Germline V CDR1 and CDR2: SGHNT, YYREEE (reference sequence). The V segment lost 4 bases and the J segment 3 bases; nucleotides outside the gene matches: 4. This CDR3 reads CASSIGTSGIYEQYF. CDR3 coding DNA: TGTGCCAGCAGCATAGGGACTAGCGGGATCTACGAGCAGTACTTC. Looking up the rest from reference TRBV5-4 and TRBJ2-7 gives the full variable domain: ETGVTQSPTHLIKTRGQQVTLRCSSQSGHNTVSWYQQALGQGPQFIFQYYREEENGRGNFPPRFSGLQFPNYSSELNVNALELDDSALYLCASSIGTSGIYEQYFGPGTRLTVT.

The V and J genes are TRBV28 and TRBJ1-5, with D possibly TRBD1 on 5 matching bases. V shed 6 bases and J shed 1 base, with 19 bases lying between them. This CDR3 has 17 residues. The V gene's germline CDR1 is MDHEN and CDR2 SYDVKM. The CDR3 region has the DNA TGTGCCAGCAGCCACCATACAGGAGAAGGGAGCAATCAGCCCCAGCATTTT. Protein sequence: CASSHHTGEGSNQPQHF.

The chain links TRBV15 to TRBJ2-7, with 7 bases identical to TRBD1. The germline gives CDR1 LNHNV, CDR2 YYDKDF (reference sequence). V lost 4 bases to trimming and J lost 4 bases; unmatched junction nucleotides: 10. CDR3 length equals 15 residues. Written as DNA, the CDR3 is TGTGCCACCAGCAAAGCGGCAGGGGGTTCGTACGAGCAGTACTTC. It yields the protein CATSKAAGGSYEQYF.

The V gene is TRBV5-5, the J gene TRBJ1-5; 9 nucleotides agree with TRBD1. Germline values: CDR1 SGHKS, CDR2 YYEKEE (reference sequence). The CDR3 runs to 14 residues. The junction had 4 bases not matched to a gene; V was cut back by 2 bases and J by 7 bases. CDR3 residues: CASSFGQGKQPQHF. The DNA of the CDR3 is TGTGCCAGCAGCTTTGGACAGGGGAAACAGCCCCAGCATTTT.